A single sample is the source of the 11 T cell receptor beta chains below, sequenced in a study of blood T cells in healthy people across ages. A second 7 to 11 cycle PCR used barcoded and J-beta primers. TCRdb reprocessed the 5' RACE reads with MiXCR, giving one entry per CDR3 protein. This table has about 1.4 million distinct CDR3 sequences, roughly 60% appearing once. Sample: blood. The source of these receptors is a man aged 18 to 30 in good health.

The CDR3 region has the DNA TGTGCCACCCGGACAGGGCCGGCCTACGAGCAGTACTTC. It yields the protein CATRTGPAYEQYF. The chain joins TRBV28 to TRBJ2-7; 8 nucleotides agree with TRBD1. CDR3 size: 13 residues. V shed 10 bases and J 2 bases; nucleotides not matched to a gene: 7. CDR1 MDHEN and CDR2 SYDVKM come from the germline V gene.

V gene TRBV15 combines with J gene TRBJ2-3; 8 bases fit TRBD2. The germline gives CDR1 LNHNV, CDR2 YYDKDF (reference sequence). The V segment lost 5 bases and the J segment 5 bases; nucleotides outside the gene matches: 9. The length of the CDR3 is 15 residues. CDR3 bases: TGTGCCACCAGCCTCAGCGGGAGAGTGGTAGATACGCAGTATTTT. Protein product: CATSLSGRVVDTQYF.

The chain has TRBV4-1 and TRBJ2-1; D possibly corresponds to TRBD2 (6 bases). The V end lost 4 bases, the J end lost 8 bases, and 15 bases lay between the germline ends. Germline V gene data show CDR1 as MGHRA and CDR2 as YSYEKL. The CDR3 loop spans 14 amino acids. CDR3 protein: CASSPTSRGYEQFF. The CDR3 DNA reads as TGCGCCAGCAGCCCGACTAGTAGGGGCTATGAGCAGTTCTTC.

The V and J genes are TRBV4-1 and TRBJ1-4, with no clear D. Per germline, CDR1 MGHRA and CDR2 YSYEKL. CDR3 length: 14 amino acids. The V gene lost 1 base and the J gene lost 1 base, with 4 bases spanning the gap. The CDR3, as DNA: TGCGCCAGCAGCCAAGCGCGAACTAATGAAAAACTGTTTTTT. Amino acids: CASSQARTNEKLFF.

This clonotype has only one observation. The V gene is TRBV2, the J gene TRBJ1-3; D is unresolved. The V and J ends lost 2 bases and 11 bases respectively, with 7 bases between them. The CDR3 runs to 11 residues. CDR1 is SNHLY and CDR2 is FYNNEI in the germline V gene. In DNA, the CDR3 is TGTGCCAGCAGTGAAATACAAGCCATATATTTT. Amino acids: CASSEIQAIYF.

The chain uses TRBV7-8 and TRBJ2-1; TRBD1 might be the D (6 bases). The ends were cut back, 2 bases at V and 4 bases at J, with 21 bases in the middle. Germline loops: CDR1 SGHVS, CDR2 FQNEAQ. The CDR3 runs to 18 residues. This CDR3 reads CASSLRPVGQGSYNEQFF. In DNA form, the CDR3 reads TGTGCCAGCAGCTTAAGGCCCGTGGGTCAGGGGTCGTACAATGAGCAGTTCTTC.

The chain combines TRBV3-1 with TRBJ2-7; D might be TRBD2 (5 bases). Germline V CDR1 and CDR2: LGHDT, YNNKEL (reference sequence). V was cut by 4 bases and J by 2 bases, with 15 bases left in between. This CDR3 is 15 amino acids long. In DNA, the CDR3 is TGTGCCAGCAGCCTAAGTGGCCTAGCCGCCTACGAGCAGTACTTC. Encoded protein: CASSLSGLAAYEQYF.

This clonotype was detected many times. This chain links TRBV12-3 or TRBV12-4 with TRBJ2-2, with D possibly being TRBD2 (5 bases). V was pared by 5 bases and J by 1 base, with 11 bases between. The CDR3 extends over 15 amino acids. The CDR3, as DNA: TGTGCCAGCAGTCGGGGTGGGCAGAACACCGGGGAGCTGTTTTTT. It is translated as CASSRGGQNTGELFF.

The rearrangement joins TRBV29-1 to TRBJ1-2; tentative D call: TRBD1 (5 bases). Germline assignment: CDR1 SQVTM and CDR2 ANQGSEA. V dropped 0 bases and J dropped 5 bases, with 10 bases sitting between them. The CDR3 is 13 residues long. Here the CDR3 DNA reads TGCAGCGTTGAAGAAATCTCAGGGTATGGCTACACCTTC. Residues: CSVEEISGYGYTF.

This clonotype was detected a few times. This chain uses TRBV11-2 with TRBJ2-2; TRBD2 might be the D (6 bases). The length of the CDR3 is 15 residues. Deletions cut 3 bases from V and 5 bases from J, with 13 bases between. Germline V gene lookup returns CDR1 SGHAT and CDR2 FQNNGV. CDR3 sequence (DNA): TGTGCCAGCAGCTTGTGGGGGGTAGGAACCGGGGAGCTGTTTTTT. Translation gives CASSLWGVGTGELFF.

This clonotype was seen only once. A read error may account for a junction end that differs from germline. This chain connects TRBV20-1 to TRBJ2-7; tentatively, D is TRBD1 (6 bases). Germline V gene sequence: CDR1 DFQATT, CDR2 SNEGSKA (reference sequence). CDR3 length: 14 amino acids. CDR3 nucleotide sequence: TGCAGTACTAGAGATCAGAGGGGGTCCTACGAGCAGTACTTC. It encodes CSTRDQRGSYEQYF.